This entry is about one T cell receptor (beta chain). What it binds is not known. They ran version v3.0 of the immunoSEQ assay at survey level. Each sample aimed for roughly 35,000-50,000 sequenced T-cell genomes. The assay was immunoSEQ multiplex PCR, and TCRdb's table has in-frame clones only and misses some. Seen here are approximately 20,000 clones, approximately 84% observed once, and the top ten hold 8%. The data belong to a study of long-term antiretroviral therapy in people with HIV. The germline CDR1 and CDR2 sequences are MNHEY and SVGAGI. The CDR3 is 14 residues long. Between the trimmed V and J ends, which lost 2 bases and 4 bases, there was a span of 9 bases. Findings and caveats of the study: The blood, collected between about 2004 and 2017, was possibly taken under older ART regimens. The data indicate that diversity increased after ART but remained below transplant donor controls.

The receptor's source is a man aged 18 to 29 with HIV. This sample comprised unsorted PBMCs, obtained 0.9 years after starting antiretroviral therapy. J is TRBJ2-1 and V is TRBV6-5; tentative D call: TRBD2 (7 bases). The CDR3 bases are TGTGCCAGCAGTTACCGGGGGGCGTACAATGAGCAGTTCTTC. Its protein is CASSYRGAYNEQFF.